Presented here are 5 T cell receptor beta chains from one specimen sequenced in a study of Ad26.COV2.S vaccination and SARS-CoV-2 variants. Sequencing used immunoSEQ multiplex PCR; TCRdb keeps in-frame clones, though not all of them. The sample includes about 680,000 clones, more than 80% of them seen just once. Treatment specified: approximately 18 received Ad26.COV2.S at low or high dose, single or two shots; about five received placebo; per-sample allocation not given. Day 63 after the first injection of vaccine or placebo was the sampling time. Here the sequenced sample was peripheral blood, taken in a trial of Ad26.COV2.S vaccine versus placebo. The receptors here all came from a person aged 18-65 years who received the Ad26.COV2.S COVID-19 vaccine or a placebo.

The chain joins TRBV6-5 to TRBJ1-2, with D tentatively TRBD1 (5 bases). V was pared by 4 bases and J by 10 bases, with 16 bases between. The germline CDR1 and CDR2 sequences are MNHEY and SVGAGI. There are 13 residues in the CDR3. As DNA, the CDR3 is TGTGCCAGCAGTTCGGGGATACGGGACGACTACACCTTC. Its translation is CASSSGIRDDYTF.

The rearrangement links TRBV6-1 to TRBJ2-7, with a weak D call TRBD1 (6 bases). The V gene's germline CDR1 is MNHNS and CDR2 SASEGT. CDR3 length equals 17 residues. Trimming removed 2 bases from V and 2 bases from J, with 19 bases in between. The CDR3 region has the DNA TGTGCCAGCAGTGAACTCCTCTACAGGGTCTGGACCTACGAGCAGTACTTC. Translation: CASSELLYRVWTYEQYF.

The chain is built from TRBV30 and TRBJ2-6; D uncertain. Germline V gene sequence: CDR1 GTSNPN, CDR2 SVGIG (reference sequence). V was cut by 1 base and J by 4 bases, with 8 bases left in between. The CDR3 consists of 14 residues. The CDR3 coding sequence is TGTGCCTGGAGTGACGCCAGGGGGGCCAACGTCCTGACTTTC. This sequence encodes CAWSDARGANVLTF.

DNA for the CDR3: TGTGCCAGCATGCGGCAGGGGGATGGGGAGACCCAGTACTTC. It yields the protein CASMRQGDGETQYF. This chain connects TRBV7-2 to TRBJ2-5; 7 bases align to TRBD1. Per the germline V gene, CDR1 is SGHTA and CDR2 is FQGNSA. V shed 7 bases and J 5 bases; nucleotides not matched to a gene: 10. The CDR3 extends over 14 amino acids. Variable domain in full (rest from reference TRBV7-2 and TRBJ2-5): GAGVSQSPSNKVTEKGKDVELRCDPISGHTALYWYRQSLGQGLEFLIYFQGNSAPDKSGLPSDRFSAERTGGSVSTLTIQRTQQEDSAVYLCASMRQGDGETQYFGPGTRLLVL.

DNA of the CDR3: TGCGCCAGCAGCCGCATAGGGACGGACTATGGCTACACCTTC. Protein sequence: CASSRIGTDYGYTF. The chain links TRBV4-3 to TRBJ1-2, with D possibly being TRBD1 (5 bases). V was trimmed by 4 bases and J by 3 bases, leaving 12 bases between them. This CDR3 contains 14 residues. CDR1 is LGHNA, CDR2 YSLEER, per germline.